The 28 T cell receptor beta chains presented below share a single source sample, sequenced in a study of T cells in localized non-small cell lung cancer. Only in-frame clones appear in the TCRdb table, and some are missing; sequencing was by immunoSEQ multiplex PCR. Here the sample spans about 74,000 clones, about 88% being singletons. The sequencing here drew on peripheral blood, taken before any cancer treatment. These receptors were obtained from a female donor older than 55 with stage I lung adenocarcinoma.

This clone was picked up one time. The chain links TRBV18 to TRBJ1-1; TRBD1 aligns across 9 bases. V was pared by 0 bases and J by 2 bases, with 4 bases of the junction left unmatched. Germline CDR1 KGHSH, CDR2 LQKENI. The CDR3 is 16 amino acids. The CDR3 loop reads CASSPPYRGRNTEAFF. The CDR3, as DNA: TGTGCCAGCTCACCACCGTACAGGGGGCGAAACACTGAAGCTTTCTTT.

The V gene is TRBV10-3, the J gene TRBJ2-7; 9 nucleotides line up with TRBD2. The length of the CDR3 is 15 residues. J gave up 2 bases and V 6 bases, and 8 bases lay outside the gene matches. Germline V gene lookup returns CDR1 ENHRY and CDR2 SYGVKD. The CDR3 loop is CAISDRGGEAYEQYF. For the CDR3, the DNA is TGTGCCATCAGCGACCGCGGGGGGGAGGCCTACGAGCAGTACTTC.

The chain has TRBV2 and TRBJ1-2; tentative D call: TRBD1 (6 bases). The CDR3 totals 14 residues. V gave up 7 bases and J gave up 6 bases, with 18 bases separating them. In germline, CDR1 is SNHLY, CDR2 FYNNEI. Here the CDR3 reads CASTLLRGGNGYTF. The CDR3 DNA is TGTGCCAGCACCCTACTCAGGGGTGGAAATGGCTACACCTTC. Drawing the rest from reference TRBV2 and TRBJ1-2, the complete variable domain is EPEVTQTPSHQVTQMGQEVILRCVPISNHLYFYWYRQILGQKVEFLVSFYNNEISEKSEIFDDQFSVERPDGSNFTLKIRSTKLEDSAMYFCASTLLRGGNGYTFGSGTRLTVV.

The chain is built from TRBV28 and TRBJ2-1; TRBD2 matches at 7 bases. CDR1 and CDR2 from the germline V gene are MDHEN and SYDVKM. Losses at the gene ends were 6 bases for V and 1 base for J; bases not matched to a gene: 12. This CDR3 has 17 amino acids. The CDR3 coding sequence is TGTGCCAGCAGCCCTGTCGGGAGGAGTGAGTCCTACAATGAGCAGTTCTTC. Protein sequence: CASSPVGRSESYNEQFF.

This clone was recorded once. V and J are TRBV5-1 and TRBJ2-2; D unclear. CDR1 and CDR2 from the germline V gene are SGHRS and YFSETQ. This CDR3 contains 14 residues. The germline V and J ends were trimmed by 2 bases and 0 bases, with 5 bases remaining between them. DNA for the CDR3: TGCGCCAGCAGCTTAGCCACGAACACCGGGGAGCTGTTTTTT. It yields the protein CASSLATNTGELFF.

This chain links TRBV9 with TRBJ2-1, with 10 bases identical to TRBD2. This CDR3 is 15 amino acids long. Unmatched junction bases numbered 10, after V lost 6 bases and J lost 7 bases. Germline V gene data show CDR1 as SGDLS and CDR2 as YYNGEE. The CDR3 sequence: CASTTTSGNWNEQFF. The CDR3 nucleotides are TGTGCCAGCACCACTACTAGCGGGAATTGGAATGAGCAGTTCTTC.

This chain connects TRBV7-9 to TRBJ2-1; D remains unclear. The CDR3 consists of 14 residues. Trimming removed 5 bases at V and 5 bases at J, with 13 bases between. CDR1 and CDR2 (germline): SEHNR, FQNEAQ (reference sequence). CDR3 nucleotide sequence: TGTGCCAGCAGCCCACTGGAATCAAACAATGAGCAGTTCTTC. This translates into CASSPLESNNEQFF.

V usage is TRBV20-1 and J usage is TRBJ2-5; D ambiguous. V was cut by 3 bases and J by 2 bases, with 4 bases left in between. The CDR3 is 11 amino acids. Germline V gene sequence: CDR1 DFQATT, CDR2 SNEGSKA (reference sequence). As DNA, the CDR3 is TGCAGTGCTAGCGGACAAGAGACCCAGTACTTC. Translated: CSASGQETQYF.

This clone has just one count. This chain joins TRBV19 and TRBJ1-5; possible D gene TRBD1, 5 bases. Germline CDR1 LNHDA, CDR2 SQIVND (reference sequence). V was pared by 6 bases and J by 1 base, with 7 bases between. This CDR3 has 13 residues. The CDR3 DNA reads TGTGCCAGTAGGGAGGGGAGCAATCAGCCCCAGCATTTT. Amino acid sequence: CASREGSNQPQHF.

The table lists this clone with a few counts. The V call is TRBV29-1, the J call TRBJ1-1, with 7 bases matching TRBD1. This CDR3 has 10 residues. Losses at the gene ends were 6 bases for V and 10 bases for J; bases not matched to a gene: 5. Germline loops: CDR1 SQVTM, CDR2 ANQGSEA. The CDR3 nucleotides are TGCAGCGTGGACAGGAATTTAGCTTTCTTT. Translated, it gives CSVDRNLAFF. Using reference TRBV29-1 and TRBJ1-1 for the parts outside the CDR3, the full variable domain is SAVISQKPSRDICQRGTSLTIQCQVDSQVTMMFWYRQQPGQSLTLIATANQGSEATYESGFVIDKFPISRPNLTFSTLTVSNMSPEDSSIYLCSVDRNLAFFGQGTRLTVV.

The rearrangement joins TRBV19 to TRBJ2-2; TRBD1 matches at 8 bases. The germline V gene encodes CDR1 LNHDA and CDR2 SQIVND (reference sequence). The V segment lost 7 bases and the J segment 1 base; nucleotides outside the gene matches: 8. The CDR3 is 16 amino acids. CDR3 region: CASNQRGQGNTGELFF. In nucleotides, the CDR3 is TGTGCCAGTAACCAACGCGGACAGGGGAACACCGGGGAGCTGTTTTTT.

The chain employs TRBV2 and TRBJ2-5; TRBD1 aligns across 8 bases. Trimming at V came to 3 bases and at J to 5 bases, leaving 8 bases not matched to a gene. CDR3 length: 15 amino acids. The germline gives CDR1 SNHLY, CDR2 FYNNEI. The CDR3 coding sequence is TGTGCCAGCAGTGAGGGGTCAGGGGGCTGGGAGACCCAGTACTTC. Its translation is CASSEGSGGWETQYF.

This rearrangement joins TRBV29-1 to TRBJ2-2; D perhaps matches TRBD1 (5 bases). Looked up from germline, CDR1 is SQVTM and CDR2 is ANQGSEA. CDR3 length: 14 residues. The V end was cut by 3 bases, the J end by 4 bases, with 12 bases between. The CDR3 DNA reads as TGCAGCGTTGAGCGTCCAGGGCCCACCGGGGAGCTGTTTTTT. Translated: CSVERPGPTGELFF.

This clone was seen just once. In DNA, the CDR3 is TGCAGCGTTGAAGGCAGGGAGGGCGAGCAGTACTTC. This gives the protein CSVEGREGEQYF. The genes are TRBV29-1 and TRBJ2-7, with 7 bases matching TRBD2. V shed 1 base, J shed 6 bases, and the junction held 3 bases outside the gene matches. Germline V CDR1 and CDR2: SQVTM, ANQGSEA. This CDR3 spans 12 amino acids.

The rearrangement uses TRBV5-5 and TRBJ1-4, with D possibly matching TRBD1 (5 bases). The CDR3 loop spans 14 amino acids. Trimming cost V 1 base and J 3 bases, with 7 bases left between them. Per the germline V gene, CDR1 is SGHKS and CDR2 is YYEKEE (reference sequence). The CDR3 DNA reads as TGTGCCAGCAGCTTGTCGGGGGCTAATGAAAAACTGTTTTTT. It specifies CASSLSGANEKLFF.

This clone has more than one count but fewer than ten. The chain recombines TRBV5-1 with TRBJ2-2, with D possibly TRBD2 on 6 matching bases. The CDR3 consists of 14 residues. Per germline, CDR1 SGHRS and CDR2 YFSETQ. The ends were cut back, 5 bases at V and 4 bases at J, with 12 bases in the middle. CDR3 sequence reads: CASRTGSATGELFF. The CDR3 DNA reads TGCGCCAGCAGAACCGGGAGTGCCACCGGGGAGCTGTTTTTT.

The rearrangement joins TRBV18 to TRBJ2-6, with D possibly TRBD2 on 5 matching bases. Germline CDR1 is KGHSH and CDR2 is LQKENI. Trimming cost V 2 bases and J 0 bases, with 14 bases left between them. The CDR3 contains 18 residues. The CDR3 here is CASSPAGFPSSGANVLTF. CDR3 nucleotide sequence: TGTGCCAGCTCACCAGCGGGCTTCCCGAGCTCTGGGGCCAACGTCCTGACTTTC. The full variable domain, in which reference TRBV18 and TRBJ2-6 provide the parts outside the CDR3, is NAGVMQNPRHLVRRRGQEARLRCSPMKGHSHVYWYRQLPEEGLKFMVYLQKENIIDESGMPKERFSAEFPKEGPSILRIQQVVRGDSAAYFCASSPAGFPSSGANVLTFGAGSRLTVL.

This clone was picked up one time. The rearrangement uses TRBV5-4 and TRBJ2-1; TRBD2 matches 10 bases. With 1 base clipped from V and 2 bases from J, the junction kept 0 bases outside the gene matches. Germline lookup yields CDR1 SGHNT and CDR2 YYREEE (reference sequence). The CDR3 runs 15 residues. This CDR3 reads CASSLTSGTYNEQFF. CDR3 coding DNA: TGTGCCAGCAGCTTGACTAGCGGGACCTACAATGAGCAGTTCTTC. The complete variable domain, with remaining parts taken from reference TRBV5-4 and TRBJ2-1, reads ETGVTQSPTHLIKTRGQQVTLRCSSQSGHNTVSWYQQALGQGPQFIFQYYREEENGRGNFPPRFSGLQFPNYSSELNVNALELDDSALYLCASSLTSGTYNEQFFGPGTRLTVL.

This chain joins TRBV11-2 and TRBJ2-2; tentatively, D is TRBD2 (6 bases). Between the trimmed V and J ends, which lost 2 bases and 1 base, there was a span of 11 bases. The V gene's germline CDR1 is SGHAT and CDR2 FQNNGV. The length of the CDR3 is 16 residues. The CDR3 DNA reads TGTGCCAGCAGCTTAAAGGAGGGCTTGAACACCGGGGAGCTGTTTTTT. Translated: CASSLKEGLNTGELFF.

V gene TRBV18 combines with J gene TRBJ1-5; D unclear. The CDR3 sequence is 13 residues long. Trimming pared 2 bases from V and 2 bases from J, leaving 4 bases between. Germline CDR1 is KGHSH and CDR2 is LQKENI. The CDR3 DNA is TGTGCCAGCTCACCAGTTGGCAATCAGCCCCAGCATTTT. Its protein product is CASSPVGNQPQHF.

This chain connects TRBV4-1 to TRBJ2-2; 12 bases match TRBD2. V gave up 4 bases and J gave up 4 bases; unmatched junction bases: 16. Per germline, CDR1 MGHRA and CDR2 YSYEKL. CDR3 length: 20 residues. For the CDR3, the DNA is TGCGCCAGCAGCCGCCTCTCAGGTCTAGCGGGAGGGCCGCGCACCGGGGAGCTGTTTTTT. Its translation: CASSRLSGLAGGPRTGELFF.

The CDR3 bases are TGTGCCAGCAGCTTAGATCCATCCTACGAGCAGTACTTC. Encoded protein: CASSLDPSYEQYF. The gene calls are TRBV11-2 and TRBJ2-7, with D hard to call. The V gene lost 0 bases and the J gene lost 1 base, with 4 bases spanning the gap. CDR1 is SGHAT and CDR2 is FQNNGV in the germline V gene. The CDR3 loop spans 13 amino acids.

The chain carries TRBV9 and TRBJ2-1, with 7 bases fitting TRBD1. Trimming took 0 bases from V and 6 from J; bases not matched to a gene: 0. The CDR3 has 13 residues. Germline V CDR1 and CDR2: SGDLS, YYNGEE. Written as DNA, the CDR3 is TGTGCCAGCAGCGTAGGACAGGGCAATGAGCAGTTCTTC. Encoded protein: CASSVGQGNEQFF.

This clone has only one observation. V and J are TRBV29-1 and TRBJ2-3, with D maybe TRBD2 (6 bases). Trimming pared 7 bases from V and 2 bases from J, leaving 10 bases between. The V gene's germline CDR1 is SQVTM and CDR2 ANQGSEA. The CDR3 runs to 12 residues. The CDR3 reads CSDRDFTDTQYF. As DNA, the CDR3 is TGCAGCGACCGGGACTTCACAGATACGCAGTATTTT.

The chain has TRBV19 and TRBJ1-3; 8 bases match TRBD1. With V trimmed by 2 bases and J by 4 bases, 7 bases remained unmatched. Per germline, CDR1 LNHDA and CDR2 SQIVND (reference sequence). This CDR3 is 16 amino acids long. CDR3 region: CASSIRQGASGNTIYF. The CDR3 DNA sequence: TGTGCCAGTAGTATACGGCAGGGGGCTTCGGGAAACACCATATATTTT.

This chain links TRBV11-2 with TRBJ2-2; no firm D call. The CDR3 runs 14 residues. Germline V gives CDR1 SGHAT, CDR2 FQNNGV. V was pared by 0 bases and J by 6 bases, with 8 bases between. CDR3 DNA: TGTGCCAGCAGCTTAGAACGGGCAGCCGGGGAGCTGTTTTTT. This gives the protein CASSLERAAGELFF.

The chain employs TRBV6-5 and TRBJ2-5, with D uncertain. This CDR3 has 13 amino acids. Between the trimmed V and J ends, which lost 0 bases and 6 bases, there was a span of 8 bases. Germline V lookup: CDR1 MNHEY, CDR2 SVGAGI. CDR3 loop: CASSYSNPQTQYF. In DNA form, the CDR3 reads TGTGCCAGCAGTTACTCGAACCCGCAGACCCAGTACTTC.

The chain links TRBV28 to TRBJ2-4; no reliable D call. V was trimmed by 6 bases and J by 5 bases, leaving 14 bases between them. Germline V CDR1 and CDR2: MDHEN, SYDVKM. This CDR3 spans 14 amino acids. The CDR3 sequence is CASSRNPAENIQYF. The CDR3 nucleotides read TGTGCCAGCAGCCGGAATCCCGCCGAAAACATTCAGTACTTC.